The 21 T cell receptor beta chains listed next were all sequenced from one sample in a study of T cells in Graves' hyperthyroidism and ophthalmopathy. Amplification of TCR beta CDR3 regions used RNA as the template. RT-PCR in the first round (using the HTBI primer set) targeted the TCR CDR3. TCRdb fed the multiplex PCR reads into MiXCR, producing one record per CDR3 protein. This table holds about 290,000 distinct CDR3 sequences, about 18% found once. The specimen sequenced was blood. These receptors all stem from an older woman with Graves' ophthalmopathy.

This clonotype showed up many times. This chain links TRBV5-6 with TRBJ2-1, with TRBD2 identical over 13 bases. Per the germline V gene, CDR1 is SGHDT and CDR2 is YYEEEE. This CDR3 spans 16 amino acids. V shed 0 bases, J shed 6 bases, and the junction held 3 bases outside the gene matches. CDR3 region: CASSLGLAGGRNEQFF. DNA of the CDR3: TGTGCCAGCAGCTTGGGACTAGCGGGAGGTCGCAATGAGCAGTTCTTC.

This clonotype was counted many times. The rearrangement uses TRBV7-2 and TRBJ2-7; the D gene is possibly TRBD1 (5 bases). Germline CDR1 reads SGHTA; CDR2 reads FQGNSA. The CDR3 runs 13 residues. V lost 2 bases to trimming and J lost 5 bases, with 10 bases between them. The CDR3 sequence is CASSLTGPHEQYF. The CDR3, as DNA: TGTGCCAGCAGCTTAACAGGACCCCACGAGCAGTACTTC.

The chain uses TRBV7-2 and TRBJ2-7, with TRBD2 matching over 8 bases. Germline CDR1 is SGHTA and CDR2 is FQGNSA. The V gene end was trimmed by 5 bases and the J gene end by 0 bases; junction bases not matched to a gene: 30. The CDR3 extends over 23 amino acids. CDR3 sequence (DNA): TGTGCCAGCAGCCGCGCCCGCGGGGGGACTGTTCCTCCTTCCTTCTCAAGCTCCTACGAGCAGTACTTC. Its protein product is CASSRARGGTVPPSFSSSYEQYF.

This clonotype appeared many times. V and J are TRBV28 and TRBJ2-3; D is uncertain. The V end was cut by 5 bases, the J end by 12 bases, with 15 bases between. Germline V CDR1 and CDR2: MDHEN, SYDVKM. The CDR3 contains 12 residues. CDR3 residues: CASSKRTDEQYF. CDR3 bases: TGTGCCAGCAGTAAAAGGACCGATGAACAGTATTTT.

This clonotype was detected a few times. CDR3 region: CASSPSKIGSDTQYF. CDR3 bases: TGCGCCAGCAGCCCCAGCAAGATAGGCTCAGATACGCAGTATTTT. V and J are TRBV5-1 and TRBJ2-3; D not resolved. Germline assignment: CDR1 SGHRS and CDR2 YFSETQ. The CDR3 totals 15 residues. Trimming removed 4 bases at V and 4 bases at J, with 16 bases between. Looking up the rest from reference TRBV5-1 and TRBJ2-3 gives the full variable domain: KAGVTQTPRYLIKTRGQQVTLSCSPISGHRSVSWYQQTPGQGLQFLFEYFSETQRNKGNFPGRFSGRQFSNSRSEMNVSTLELGDSALYLCASSPSKIGSDTQYFGPGTRLTVL.

This clonotype occurred many times. This chain links TRBV12-3 or TRBV12-4 with TRBJ1-4, with D perhaps TRBD1 (6 bases). The CDR3 sequence is 14 residues long. Trimming left V 6 bases short and J 8 bases short, with 16 bases between. CDR3: CASRPWGGKEKLFF. The CDR3 bases are TGTGCCAGCAGACCCTGGGGGGGCAAGGAAAAACTGTTTTTT.

The genes are TRBV10-3 and TRBJ1-6, with a weak D call TRBD1 (5 bases). The CDR3 spans 12 residues. Trimming pared 6 bases from V and 8 bases from J, leaving 8 bases between. Germline V CDR1 and CDR2: ENHRY, SYGVKD. CDR3 coding DNA: TGTGCCATCAGACAGGACGATTCACCCCTCCACTTT. Its translation: CAIRQDDSPLHF.

In this sample, this clonotype turned up a few times. V usage is TRBV6-1 and J usage is TRBJ2-6; D ambiguous. The CDR3 length is 15 residues. Trimming took 4 bases from V and 6 from J, leaving 13 bases between them. In germline, CDR1 is MNHNS, CDR2 SASEGT. Here the CDR3 reads CASSGALGAANVLTF. In DNA form, the CDR3 reads TGTGCCAGCAGTGGGGCCCTGGGCGCGGCCAACGTCCTGACTTTC.

This clonotype showed up just a few times. The chain carries TRBV28 and TRBJ2-3; D unresolved. Germline assignment: CDR1 MDHEN and CDR2 SYDVKM. The CDR3 length is 10 residues. Trimming pared 8 bases from V and 4 bases from J, leaving 4 bases between. CDR3 loop: CASGSDTQYF. The DNA for the CDR3 is TGTGCCAGCGGGTCAGATACGCAGTATTTT.

The chain has TRBV4-3 and TRBJ2-1; 7 nucleotides agree with TRBD1. CDR1 is LGHNA and CDR2 is YSLEER in the germline V gene. There are 18 residues in the CDR3. The V segment lost 0 bases and the J segment 4 bases; nucleotides outside the gene matches: 12. The CDR3 region is CASSQDDDRVVGYNEQFF. In nucleotides, the CDR3 is TGCGCCAGCAGCCAAGACGACGACAGGGTAGTGGGGTACAATGAGCAGTTCTTC.

About this clonotype: A much larger clone differs from this one at a single base, so this may be a read error. The chain carries TRBV6-1 and TRBJ2-4, with 9 bases matching TRBD1. Germline values: CDR1 MNHNS, CDR2 SASEGT. V was pared by 8 bases and J by 3 bases, with 11 bases of the junction left unmatched. CDR3 length: 16 residues. CDR3: CASRGRTGANKNIQYF. DNA for the CDR3: TGTGCCAGCCGAGGTCGGACAGGGGCTAACAAAAACATTCAGTACTTC.

Many counts were recorded for this clonotype. The chain combines TRBV5-1 with TRBJ1-1; D possibly corresponds to TRBD1 (5 bases). CDR3 size: 18 residues. Trimming shortened V by 0 bases and J by 5 bases, and 23 bases separated the two germline ends. CDR1 is SGHRS, CDR2 YFSETQ, per germline. The CDR3 nucleotides are TGCGCCAGCAGCTTGGGGTCGGGGACGCCTATTAGCGGGACTGAAGCTTTCTTT. It encodes CASSLGSGTPISGTEAFF. Full variable domain (remainder filled in from reference TRBV5-1 and TRBJ1-1): KAGVTQTPRYLIKTRGQQVTLSCSPISGHRSVSWYQQTPGQGLQFLFEYFSETQRNKGNFPGRFSGRQFSNSRSEMNVSTLELGDSALYLCASSLGSGTPISGTEAFFGQGTRLTVV.

This clonotype occurred many times. This chain links TRBV5-1 with TRBJ2-3, with D tentatively TRBD1 or TRBD2 (6 bases each). The germline gives CDR1 SGHRS, CDR2 YFSETQ. This CDR3 spans 15 amino acids. Trimming removed 0 bases from V and 3 bases from J, with 11 bases in between. DNA of the CDR3: TGCGCCAGCAGCTTGGCCGGGGGCGTGACAGATACGCAGTATTTT. Translation: CASSLAGGVTDTQYF.

This clonotype was seen at least ten times. The chain uses TRBV5-1 and TRBJ2-7; D is possibly TRBD2 (6 bases). Trimming left V 4 bases short and J 1 base short, with 15 bases between. This CDR3 has 15 amino acids. Germline V lookup: CDR1 SGHRS, CDR2 YFSETQ. DNA of the CDR3: TGCGCCAGCAGCGCCAACGGGGGAGAGTCCTACGAGCAGTACTTC. Translation gives CASSANGGESYEQYF.

The CDR3 loop reads CASSLNTRRSTSPLHF. In DNA form, the CDR3 reads TGTGCCAGCTCACTGAATACCAGGAGGTCCACTTCACCCCTCCACTTT. The chain is built from TRBV18 and TRBJ1-6; D uncertain. The CDR3 is made up of 16 amino acids. Per the germline V gene, CDR1 is KGHSH and CDR2 is LQKENI. The V and J ends lost 4 bases and 9 bases respectively, with 19 bases between them.

V and J are TRBV11-2 and TRBJ1-6; 8 bases match TRBD1. The CDR3 covers 17 residues. The germline V gene has CDR1 SGHAT and CDR2 FQNNGV. With 4 bases clipped from V and 7 bases from J, the junction kept 12 bases outside the gene matches. The chain's CDR3 is CASSSRTGRFRNSPLHF. The CDR3 DNA follows: TGTGCCAGCAGCTCTCGGACAGGGAGGTTTCGGAATTCACCCCTCCACTTT.

This clonotype was found many times. For the CDR3, the DNA is TGTGCCAGCAGCGACCGGGACAGGTCCGGGGAGCTGTTTTTT. This translates into CASSDRDRSGELFF. This chain links TRBV7-2 with TRBJ2-2, with 8 bases fitting TRBD1. Germline V gene data show CDR1 as SGHTA and CDR2 as FQGNSA. V trimming: 5 bases; J trimming: 6 bases; junction bases outside the gene matches: 5. The CDR3 is 14 amino acids. The complete variable domain, with remaining parts taken from reference TRBV7-2 and TRBJ2-2, reads GAGVSQSPSNKVTEKGKDVELRCDPISGHTALYWYRQSLGQGLEFLIYFQGNSAPDKSGLPSDRFSAERTGGSVSTLTIQRTQQEDSAVYLCASSDRDRSGELFFGEGSRLTVL.

This clonotype was seen many times. The chain recombines TRBV12-3 or TRBV12-4 with TRBJ2-1, with D possibly matching TRBD2 (6 bases). This CDR3 spans 14 amino acids. V lost 2 bases and J 9 bases, leaving 14 bases between the germline ends. CDR3 protein: CASSLKASVGEQFF. The CDR3 DNA is TGTGCCAGCAGTTTAAAGGCTAGCGTAGGTGAGCAGTTCTTC.

In its sample, this clonotype was seen many times. This chain uses TRBV3-1 with TRBJ1-5; the D gene is possibly TRBD1 (6 bases). The ends were cut back, 4 bases at V and 4 bases at J, with 11 bases in the middle. This CDR3 spans 14 amino acids. CDR1 is LGHDT, CDR2 YNNKEL, per germline (reference sequence). The CDR3 sequence: CASSPGVWNQPQHF. DNA of the CDR3: TGTGCCAGCAGCCCAGGGGTATGGAATCAGCCCCAGCATTTT.

This rearrangement joins TRBV3-1 to TRBJ2-4, with D tentatively TRBD1 (7 bases). CDR1 and CDR2 (germline): LGHDT, YNNKEL (reference sequence). V shed 0 bases and J shed 1 base, with 16 bases lying between them. This CDR3 region has 18 residues. CDR3 sequence (DNA): TGTGCCAGCAGCCAAGATCCCCGGACAGGAGGGGCCAAAAACATTCAGTACTTC. It codes for CASSQDPRTGGAKNIQYF. Variable domain in full (rest from reference TRBV3-1 and TRBJ2-4): DTAVSQTPKYLVTQMGNDKSIKCEQNLGHDTMYWYKQDSKKFLKIMFSYNNKELIINETVPNRFSPKSPDKAHLNLHINSLELGDSAVYFCASSQDPRTGGAKNIQYFGAGTRLSVL.

At least ten counts were recorded for this clonotype. This rearrangement joins TRBV20-1 to TRBJ2-3; D unresolved. V was cut by 5 bases and J by 4 bases, with 10 bases left in between. This CDR3 has 12 residues. Germline assignment: CDR1 DFQATT and CDR2 SNEGSKA (reference sequence). CDR3 DNA sequence: TGCAGTGCTGATCGTCCTCCAGATACGCAGTATTTT. Translating gives CSADRPPDTQYF.